Below, 27 T cell receptor beta chains from the same sample are listed, as sequenced in a study of shared clonotypes between healthy human individuals. The protocol was immunoSEQ multiplex PCR, while the TCRdb copy is restricted to in-frame clones and leaves out a portion. This repertoire shows approximately 2.5 million clones, more than 80% found once; its top ten account for more than 0.12%. Sequencing was carried out using naive CD4+ T cells sorted from blood. Subset meaning: CD45RA+ positively selected. These receptors all stem from a man aged 18 to 30 in good health.

As concerns this clone: Other DNA sequences within the sample encode an identical CDR3. CDR3 DNA: TGTGCCAGTGGTGTGGGGAGCAATCAGCCCCAGCATTTT. Translated, it gives CASGVGSNQPQHF. This chain links TRBV6-6 with TRBJ1-5; D is unresolved. There are 13 residues in the CDR3. V dropped 9 bases and J dropped 1 base, with 10 bases sitting between them. Germline-derived CDR1 and CDR2 are MNHNY and SVGAGI (reference sequence).

This clone was seen only once. The chain is built from TRBV5-6 and TRBJ2-1; 12 bases map to TRBD2. Germline loops: CDR1 SGHDT, CDR2 YYEEEE. Unmatched junction bases numbered 8, after V lost 3 bases and J lost 7 bases. The length of the CDR3 is 16 residues. The CDR3 DNA sequence: TGTGCCAGCAGCTGGACCGGGACTAGCGGGCGGAATGAGCAGTTCTTC. It codes for CASSWTGTSGRNEQFF.

The chain is built from TRBV27 and TRBJ1-1; D is perhaps TRBD1 (5 bases). CDR1 and CDR2 from the germline V gene are MNHEY and SMNVEV (reference sequence). Trimming removed 7 bases at V and 0 bases at J, with 21 bases between. The CDR3 consists of 17 residues. The DNA for the CDR3 is TGTGCCAGCATCCCCCACTGGGGCAGGGCTATGAACACTGAAGCTTTCTTT. It is translated as CASIPHWGRAMNTEAFF.

V is TRBV19 and J is TRBJ2-1; TRBD1 is a possible D gene (6 bases). The CDR3 length is 15 residues. The V end was cut by 5 bases, the J end by 3 bases, with 14 bases between. Germline V lookup: CDR1 LNHDA, CDR2 SQIVND (reference sequence). The CDR3 region is CASSPPGQRYNEQFF. CDR3 bases: TGTGCCAGTAGTCCGCCGGGACAACGCTACAATGAGCAGTTCTTC. The entire variable domain, with the rest obtained from reference TRBV19 and TRBJ2-1, is as follows: DGGITQSPKYLFRKEGQNVTLSCEQNLNHDAMYWYRQDPGQGLRLIYYSQIVNDFQKGDIAEGYSVSREKKESFPLTVTSAQKNPTAFYLCASSPPGQRYNEQFFGPGTRLTVL.

The chain has TRBV5-8 and TRBJ2-2; 8 nucleotides line up with TRBD2. Germline V CDR1 and CDR2: SGHTS, YDEGEE. This CDR3 has 16 amino acids. The J segment lost 2 bases and the V segment lost 3 bases, leaving 6 bases of the junction unmatched. CDR3 protein: CASSSQRGTNTGELFF. The CDR3 region has the DNA TGTGCCAGCAGCTCCCAGCGGGGGACCAACACCGGGGAGCTGTTTTTT. Full variable domain (missing parts from reference TRBV5-8 and TRBJ2-2): EAGVTQSPTHLIKTRGQQATLRCSPISGHTSVYWYQQALGLGLQFLLWYDEGEERNRGNFPPRFSGRQFPNYSSELNVNALELEDSALYLCASSSQRGTNTGELFFGEGSRLTVL.

V gene TRBV6-1 combines with J gene TRBJ2-3; 7 nucleotides match TRBD2. This CDR3 comprises 15 residues. CDR1 is MNHNS, CDR2 SASEGT, per germline. V lost 10 bases and J lost 6; bases outside the gene matches: 16. CDR3 amino acids: CATGRTRHALDTQYF. The CDR3 DNA sequence: TGTGCCACCGGCCGGACTAGACATGCTCTGGATACGCAGTATTTT.

The chain uses TRBV13 and TRBJ1-4, with D possibly matching TRBD1 (6 bases). Germline loops: CDR1 PRHDT, CDR2 FYEKMQ (reference sequence). Trimming stripped 4 bases from V and 4 bases from J, with 13 bases between. The CDR3 consists of 15 residues. Here the CDR3 DNA reads TGTGCCAGCAGCTCCACGGGACACCGTAATGAAAAACTGTTTTTT. Its protein is CASSSTGHRNEKLFF. Using reference TRBV13 and TRBJ1-4 for the parts outside the CDR3, the full variable domain is AAGVIQSPRHLIKEKRETATLKCYPIPRHDTVYWYQQGPGQDPQFLISFYEKMQSDKGSIPDRFSAQQFSDYHSELNMSSLELGDSALYFCASSSTGHRNEKLFFGSGTQLSVL.

The chain employs TRBV6-1 and TRBJ2-7, with 8 nucleotides matching TRBD1. This CDR3 comprises 13 residues. Germline V CDR1 and CDR2: MNHNS, SASEGT. V was clipped by 7 bases and J by 3 bases; unmatched bases: 5. The CDR3 sequence is CASIRTGYYEQYF. DNA of the CDR3: TGTGCCAGCATTAGGACAGGGTACTACGAGCAGTACTTC.

J is TRBJ2-3 and V is TRBV25-1; 14 bases are a match to TRBD2. This CDR3 region has 16 residues. From germline, CDR1 is MGHDK and CDR2 SYGVNS. V lost 3 bases, J lost 6 bases, and 5 bases stayed unmatched. CDR3 in DNA: TGTGCCAGCAGTGAGGGGACTAGCGGGAGAATTGATACGCAGTATTTT. Residues: CASSEGTSGRIDTQYF.

V usage is TRBV2 and J usage is TRBJ2-6, with D perhaps being TRBD1 or TRBD2 (5 bases each). The germline gives CDR1 SNHLY, CDR2 FYNNEI. V was shortened by 5 bases and J by 0 bases, with 20 bases between the two germline ends. The CDR3 covers 19 residues. In nucleotides, the CDR3 is TGTGCCAGCAGTAGGAGGAAACAGGCCCTGAGCTCTGGGGCCAACGTCCTGACTTTC. Its protein is CASSRRKQALSSGANVLTF.

The CDR3 is CASSLGDINTEAFF. CDR3 nucleotide sequence: TGTGCCAGCAGCTTAGGGGACATCAACACTGAAGCTTTCTTT. The chain is built from TRBV11-2 and TRBJ1-1; possibly TRBD1 for D (6 bases). The CDR3 is 14 residues long. The germline gives CDR1 SGHAT, CDR2 FQNNGV. Trimming shortened V by 1 base and J by 2 bases, and 8 bases separated the two germline ends. Variable domain in full (rest from reference TRBV11-2 and TRBJ1-1): EAGVAQSPRYKIIEKRQSVAFWCNPISGHATLYWYQQILGQGPKLLIQFQNNGVVDDSQLPKDRFSAERLKGVDSTLKIQPAKLEDSAVYLCASSLGDINTEAFFGQGTRLTVV.

The sample holds one count of this clone. The rearrangement links TRBV6-5 to TRBJ1-2; 7 bases are shared with TRBD1. The CDR3 is 15 amino acids. Germline V gene sequence: CDR1 MNHEY, CDR2 SVGAGI. V was pared by 7 bases and J by 3 bases, with 11 bases of the junction left unmatched. In nucleotides, the CDR3 is TGTGCCAGCAAGTCGGGAACAGGGGACCACTATGGCTACACCTTC. Amino acids: CASKSGTGDHYGYTF.

The rearrangement uses TRBV4-1 and TRBJ2-2; tentatively, D is TRBD1 or TRBD2 (5 bases each). The germline CDR1 and CDR2 sequences are MGHRA and YSYEKL. Trimming took 2 bases from V and 4 from J, leaving 17 bases between them. The length of the CDR3 is 17 residues. CDR3 residues: CASSQSLGGITTGELFF. The CDR3 DNA reads TGCGCCAGCAGCCAATCTCTTGGGGGTATTACCACCGGGGAGCTGTTTTTT.

This clone occurred once. V gene TRBV5-1 combines with J gene TRBJ2-3; D gene ambiguous. The CDR3 runs to 12 residues. Germline assignment: CDR1 SGHRS and CDR2 YFSETQ. Between the trimmed V and J ends, which lost 4 bases and 4 bases, there was a span of 7 bases. The CDR3 region is CASSVPSDTQYF. CDR3 bases: TGCGCCAGCAGCGTCCCTTCAGATACGCAGTATTTT.

This clone appeared a few times. Other DNA sequences in this sample translate to the same CDR3. This sequence joins TRBV4-1 and TRBJ1-5; unclear D gene. Germline lookup yields CDR1 MGHRA and CDR2 YSYEKL. This CDR3 is built from 13 residues. With 0 bases removed from V and 5 bases from J, the gap between germline ends came to 5 bases. CDR3 DNA: TGCGCCAGCAGCCAAGACGGGGATCAGCCCCAGCATTTT. Amino acid sequence: CASSQDGDQPQHF.

The chain uses TRBV15 and TRBJ2-1, with D maybe TRBD1 (6 bases). CDR1 is LNHNV and CDR2 is YYDKDF in the germline V gene (reference sequence). The CDR3 contains 18 residues. The V and J ends lost 8 bases and 3 bases respectively, with 26 bases between them. The CDR3 loop is CATSGWGQRNVDYNEQFF. The CDR3 bases are TGTGCCACCTCCGGATGGGGACAACGAAACGTGGACTACAATGAGCAGTTCTTC.

This clone was counted once. The chain recombines TRBV4-1 with TRBJ2-5, with 12 bases identical to TRBD2. The CDR3 has 18 residues. Germline trimming cut 2 bases from V and 3 bases from J; bases unmatched to any gene: 10. The germline CDR1 and CDR2 sequences are MGHRA and YSYEKL. DNA for the CDR3: TGCGCCAGCAGCCAATCTAGCGGGGGGGCCTTTGGAGAAGAGACCCAGTACTTC. Translating gives CASSQSSGGAFGEETQYF.

J is TRBJ1-1 and V is TRBV28; TRBD1 matches at 12 bases. CDR3 length equals 16 residues. CDR1 and CDR2 from the germline V gene are MDHEN and SYDVKM. The V gene end was trimmed by 2 bases and the J gene end by 1 base; junction bases not matched to a gene: 2. CDR3 region: CASSLGDRGQNTEAFF. The DNA for the CDR3 is TGTGCCAGCAGTTTAGGGGACAGGGGGCAGAACACTGAAGCTTTCTTT.

J is TRBJ2-5 and V is TRBV7-2; 8 bases are a match to TRBD1. Germline V gene lookup returns CDR1 SGHTA and CDR2 FQGNSA. With 0 bases clipped from V and 4 bases from J, the junction kept 7 bases outside the gene matches. This CDR3 is built from 16 residues. CDR3 loop: CASSLATGGTAETQYF. CDR3 bases: TGTGCCAGCAGCTTAGCCACAGGGGGGACCGCAGAGACCCAGTACTTC. The whole variable domain, remainder taken from reference TRBV7-2 and TRBJ2-5, is GAGVSQSPSNKVTEKGKDVELRCDPISGHTALYWYRQSLGQGLEFLIYFQGNSAPDKSGLPSDRFSAERTGGSVSTLTIQRTQQEDSAVYLCASSLATGGTAETQYFGPGTRLLVL.

The chain uses TRBV30 and TRBJ2-3; weak D call: TRBD2 (7 bases). Per germline, CDR1 GTSNPN and CDR2 SVGIG (reference sequence). The CDR3 spans 14 residues. Trimming took 4 bases from V and 1 from J, leaving 12 bases between them. CDR3 bases: TGTGCCTGGAATCGCGGGGGCGGCACAGATACGCAGTATTTT. Protein product: CAWNRGGGTDTQYF.

The J gene is TRBJ1-2, the V gene TRBV10-2, with 7 bases identical to TRBD1. The junction had 1 base not matched to a gene; V was cut back by 2 bases and J by 4 bases. Germline V gene sequence: CDR1 WSHSY, CDR2 SAAADI. The CDR3 is made up of 13 amino acids. This CDR3 is CASSEDRVYGYTF. CDR3 in DNA: TGCGCCAGCAGTGAGGACAGGGTCTATGGCTACACCTTC.

The chain carries TRBV7-6 and TRBJ1-2; 7 bases are shared with TRBD1. The CDR3 runs 15 residues. J gave up 2 bases and V 2 bases, and 5 bases lay outside the gene matches. Looked up from germline, CDR1 is SGHVS and CDR2 is FNYEAQ. The chain's CDR3 is CASSLMAGQNYGYTF. The CDR3 DNA follows: TGTGCCAGCAGCTTAATGGCGGGACAGAACTATGGCTACACCTTC.

The rearrangement uses TRBV19 and TRBJ2-3, with a possible D match to TRBD2 (5 bases). The CDR3 spans 13 residues. The ends were cut back, 3 bases at V and 4 bases at J, with 8 bases in the middle. Per germline, CDR1 LNHDA and CDR2 SQIVND (reference sequence). The CDR3 nucleotides are TGTGCCAGTAGTATTACTAGTCCAGATACGCAGTATTTT. Protein product: CASSITSPDTQYF.

In this sample, this clone turned up once. The J gene is TRBJ2-5, the V gene TRBV5-4, with 9 positions matching TRBD1. Germline values: CDR1 SGHNT, CDR2 YYREEE (reference sequence). The length of the CDR3 is 15 residues. V trimming: 1 base; J trimming: 6 bases; junction bases outside the gene matches: 7. The CDR3 DNA is TGTGCCAGCAGCTTGTCCGGGACAGGGTTGAAGACCCAGTACTTC. Translated, it gives CASSLSGTGLKTQYF.

The rearrangement links TRBV11-3 to TRBJ2-2, with 12 bases lining up with TRBD2. Trimming removed 8 bases from V and 5 bases from J; junction bases left unmatched: 9. CDR1 and CDR2 (germline): SGHNT, YENEEA. CDR3 size: 16 residues. The chain's CDR3 is CASSTSGGQDTGELFF. The CDR3 coding sequence is TGTGCCAGCTCGACTAGCGGGGGCCAGGATACCGGGGAGCTGTTTTTT.

The gene calls are TRBV7-2 and TRBJ1-5; 11 bases match TRBD1. After removal of 1 base from V and 6 bases from J, the junction contained 5 bases not matched to a gene. This CDR3 spans 16 amino acids. Germline CDR1 is SGHTA and CDR2 is FQGNSA. CDR3 sequence reads: CASSLDWTGGSQPQHF. The CDR3 DNA is TGTGCCAGCAGCTTAGATTGGACAGGGGGCTCTCAGCCCCAGCATTTT.

This clone has more than one count but fewer than ten. This sample also contains other DNA sequences that code for the same CDR3. V usage is TRBV27 and J usage is TRBJ1-1; D unresolved. The germline V and J ends were trimmed by 4 bases and 0 bases, with 6 bases remaining between them. CDR1 is MNHEY, CDR2 SMNVEV, per germline (reference sequence). This CDR3 comprises 13 residues. The CDR3 DNA reads TGTGCCAGCAGTTCCCCCTTGAACACTGAAGCTTTCTTT. Translating gives CASSSPLNTEAFF.